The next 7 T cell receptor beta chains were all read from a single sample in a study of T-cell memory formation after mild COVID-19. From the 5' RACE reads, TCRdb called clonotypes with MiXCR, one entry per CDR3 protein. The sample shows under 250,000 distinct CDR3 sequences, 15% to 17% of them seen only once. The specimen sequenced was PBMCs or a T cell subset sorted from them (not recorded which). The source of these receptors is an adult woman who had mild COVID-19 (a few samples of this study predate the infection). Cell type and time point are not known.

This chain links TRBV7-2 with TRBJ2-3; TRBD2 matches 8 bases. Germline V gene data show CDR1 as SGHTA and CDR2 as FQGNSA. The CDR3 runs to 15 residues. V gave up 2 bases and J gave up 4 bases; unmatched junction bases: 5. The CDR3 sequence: CASSLPLTSADTQYF. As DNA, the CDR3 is TGTGCCAGCAGCTTACCCCTGACTAGCGCAGATACGCAGTATTTT.

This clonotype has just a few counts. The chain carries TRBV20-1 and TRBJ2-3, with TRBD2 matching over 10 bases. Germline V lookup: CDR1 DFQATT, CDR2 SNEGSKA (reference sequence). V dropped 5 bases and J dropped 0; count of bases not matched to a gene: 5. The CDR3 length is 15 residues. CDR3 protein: CSAATSGVSTDTQYF. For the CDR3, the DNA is TGCAGTGCTGCCACTAGCGGGGTTAGCACAGATACGCAGTATTTT.

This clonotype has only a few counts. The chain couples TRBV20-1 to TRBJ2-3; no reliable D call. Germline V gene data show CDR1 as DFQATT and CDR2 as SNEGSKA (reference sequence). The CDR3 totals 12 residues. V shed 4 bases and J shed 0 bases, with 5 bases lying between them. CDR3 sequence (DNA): TGCAGTGCTAATCCAAGCACAGATACGCAGTATTTT. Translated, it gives CSANPSTDTQYF.

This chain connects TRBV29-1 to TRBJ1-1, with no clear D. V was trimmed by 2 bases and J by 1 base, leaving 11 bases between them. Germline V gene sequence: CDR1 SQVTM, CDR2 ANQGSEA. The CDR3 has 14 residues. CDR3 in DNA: TGCAGCGTTGAATCAGTAAAGAAGAACACTGAAGCTTTCTTT. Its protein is CSVESVKKNTEAFF.

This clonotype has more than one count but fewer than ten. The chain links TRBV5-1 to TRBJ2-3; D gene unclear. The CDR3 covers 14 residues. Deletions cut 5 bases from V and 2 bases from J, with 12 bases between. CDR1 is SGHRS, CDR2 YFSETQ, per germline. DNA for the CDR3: TGCGCCAGCAGAGTAGGTCGATACACAGATACGCAGTATTTT. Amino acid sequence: CASRVGRYTDTQYF.

CDR3 bases: TGTGCCAGCAGCTTCGGGACCGGCTCCTACAATGAGCAGTTCTTC. Residues: CASSFGTGSYNEQFF. The V gene is TRBV7-2, the J gene TRBJ2-1; perhaps D is TRBD1 or TRBD2 (5 bases each). Germline CDR1 reads SGHTA; CDR2 reads FQGNSA. This CDR3 has 15 amino acids. V was shortened by 3 bases and J by 0 bases, with 9 bases between the two germline ends.

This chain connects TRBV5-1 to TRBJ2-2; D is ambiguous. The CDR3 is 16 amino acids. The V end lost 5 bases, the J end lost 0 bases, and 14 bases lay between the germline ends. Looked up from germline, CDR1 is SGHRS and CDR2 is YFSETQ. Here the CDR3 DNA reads TGCGCCAGCAGGCCAACAAATTCCGCGAACACCGGGGAGCTGTTTTTT. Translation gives CASRPTNSANTGELFF.